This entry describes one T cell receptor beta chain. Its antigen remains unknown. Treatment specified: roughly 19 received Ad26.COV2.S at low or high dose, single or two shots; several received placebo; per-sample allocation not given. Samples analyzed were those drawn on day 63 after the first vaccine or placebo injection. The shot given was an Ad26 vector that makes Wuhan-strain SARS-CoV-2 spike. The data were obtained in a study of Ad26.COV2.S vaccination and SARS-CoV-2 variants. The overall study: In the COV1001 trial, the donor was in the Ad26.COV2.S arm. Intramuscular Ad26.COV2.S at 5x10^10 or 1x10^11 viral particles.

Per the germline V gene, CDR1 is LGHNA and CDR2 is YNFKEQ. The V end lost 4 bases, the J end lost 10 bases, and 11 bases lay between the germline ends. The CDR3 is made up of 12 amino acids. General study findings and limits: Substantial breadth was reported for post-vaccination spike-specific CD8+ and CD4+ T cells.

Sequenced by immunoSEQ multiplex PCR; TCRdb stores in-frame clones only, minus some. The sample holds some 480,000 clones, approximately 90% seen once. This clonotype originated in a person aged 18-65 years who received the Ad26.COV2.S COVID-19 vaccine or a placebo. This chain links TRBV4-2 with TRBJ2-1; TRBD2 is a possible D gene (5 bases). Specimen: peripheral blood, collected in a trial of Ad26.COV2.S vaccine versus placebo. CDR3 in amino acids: CASSPTRGEQFF. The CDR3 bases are TGTGCCAGCAGCCCCACGAGAGGGGAGCAGTTCTTC.